Below are 14 T cell receptor beta chains sequenced from a single sample in a study of blood T cell repertoires in COVID-19. Only in-frame clones appear in the TCRdb table, and some are missing; sequencing was by immunoSEQ multiplex PCR. The repertoire consists of 150,000 to 200,000 clones, with 90% occurring once and the leading ten covering approximately 0.64%. The sequenced sample consisted of peripheral blood. Receptors originate from a man aged 50 to 60 with acute or convalescent COVID-19.

This chain connects TRBV11-3 to TRBJ2-1, with 12 bases that match TRBD2. The germline V gene has CDR1 SGHNT and CDR2 YENEEA. This CDR3 comprises 15 residues. V shed 2 bases and J 6 bases; nucleotides not matched to a gene: 2. CDR3 amino acids: CASSLLAGGVNEQFF. CDR3 in DNA: TGTGCCAGCAGCTTACTAGCGGGAGGGGTCAATGAGCAGTTCTTC.

The rearrangement links TRBV4-2 to TRBJ2-3, with 7 bases identical to TRBD2. There are 15 residues in the CDR3. Losses at the gene ends were 1 base for V and 4 bases for J; bases not matched to a gene: 5. The germline CDR1 and CDR2 sequences are LGHNA and YNFKEQ. The DNA for the CDR3 is TGTGCCAGCAGCCAAGGTGGCGGGAGTGCAGATACGCAGTATTTT. It encodes CASSQGGGSADTQYF.

As DNA, the CDR3 is TGTGCCAGCAGCCCGGGACAGGGGGCGAGGCAGCCCCAGCATTTT. It encodes CASSPGQGARQPQHF. This sequence joins TRBV2 and TRBJ1-5; 12 bases are a match to TRBD1. The CDR3 extends over 15 amino acids. Germline trimming cut 6 bases from V and 7 bases from J; bases unmatched to any gene: 7. Germline CDR1 SNHLY, CDR2 FYNNEI.

V and J are TRBV7-7 and TRBJ2-2, with 11 nucleotides matching TRBD2. CDR1 and CDR2 (germline): SSHAT, FNYEAQ (reference sequence). The V gene end was trimmed by 3 bases and the J gene end by 0 bases; junction bases not matched to a gene: 6. The CDR3 totals 18 residues. The CDR3 DNA is TGTGCCAGCAGCTTGCTAGCGGGAGGAATCGCGAACACCGGGGAGCTGTTTTTT. Translation: CASSLLAGGIANTGELFF. Full variable domain (rest looked up from reference TRBV7-7 and TRBJ2-2): GAGVSQSPRYKVTKRGQDVTLRCDPISSHATLYWYQQALGQGPEFLTYFNYEAQPDKSGLPSDRFSAERPEGSISTLTIQRTEQRDSAMYRCASSLLAGGIANTGELFFGEGSRLTVL.

This rearrangement joins TRBV29-1 to TRBJ2-1; possible D gene TRBD2, 7 bases. With 4 bases removed from V and 5 bases from J, the gap between germline ends came to 15 bases. Germline V lookup: CDR1 SQVTM, CDR2 ANQGSEA. The length of the CDR3 is 14 residues. CDR3 coding DNA: TGCAGCGTTGTCGAGGGGGGGTTGGACAATGAGCAGTTCTTC. This codes for CSVVEGGLDNEQFF.

The genes are TRBV7-9 and TRBJ2-1; D not resolved. There are 13 residues in the CDR3. With 1 base removed from V and 4 bases from J, the gap between germline ends came to 5 bases. Germline assignment: CDR1 SEHNR and CDR2 FQNEAQ (reference sequence). CDR3: CASSLGPYNEQFF. The CDR3 DNA follows: TGTGCCAGCAGCTTAGGGCCGTACAATGAGCAGTTCTTC.

This clone was detected only once. Other DNA sequences in the sample encode the same CDR3. This chain uses TRBV7-2 with TRBJ2-7, with D tentatively TRBD1 (6 bases). This CDR3 comprises 17 residues. Germline CDR1 is SGHTA and CDR2 is FQGNSA. V lost 2 bases to trimming and J lost 0 bases, with 17 bases between them. The CDR3 protein is CASSLLPGTSPSYEQYF. CDR3 bases: TGTGCCAGCAGCTTACTTCCCGGGACATCGCCCTCCTACGAGCAGTACTTC.

The chain combines TRBV30 with TRBJ1-1; possibly TRBD1 for D (6 bases). Germline values: CDR1 GTSNPN, CDR2 SVGIG (reference sequence). The CDR3 extends over 12 amino acids. V was trimmed by 4 bases and J by 5 bases, leaving 11 bases between them. Here the CDR3 DNA reads TGTGCCTGGACTAGGGGGGGGACTGAAGCTTTCTTT. It translates to CAWTRGGTEAFF.

V usage is TRBV5-1 and J usage is TRBJ2-6; D uncertain. The CDR3 runs 12 residues. The V and J ends lost 4 bases and 8 bases respectively, with 7 bases between them. Germline assignment: CDR1 SGHRS and CDR2 YFSETQ. This chain's CDR3 is CASSPTTNVLTF. DNA of the CDR3: TGCGCCAGCAGCCCTACGACCAACGTCCTGACTTTC.

V and J are TRBV4-1 and TRBJ2-7, with D unclear. The CDR3 extends over 15 amino acids. Germline V CDR1 and CDR2: MGHRA, YSYEKL. Trimming pared 1 base from V and 3 bases from J, leaving 13 bases between. The CDR3 DNA sequence: TGCGCCAGCAGCCAAGGGTATTTACCTATCTACGAGCAGTACTTC. As protein: CASSQGYLPIYEQYF.

Here the CDR3 reads CASSFRDRLLRGYTF. In nucleotides, the CDR3 is TGTGCCAGCAGCTTCCGGGACAGGCTCCTTCGAGGCTACACCTTC. The chain carries TRBV5-6 and TRBJ1-2, with 8 bases aligning to TRBD1. CDR3 length equals 15 residues. Trimming cost V 2 bases and J 8 bases; bases outside gene matches: 11. Germline V gene lookup returns CDR1 SGHDT and CDR2 YYEEEE.

The rearrangement uses TRBV5-8 and TRBJ1-4; D remains ambiguous. Trimming pared 3 bases from V and 0 bases from J, leaving 12 bases between. The length of the CDR3 is 16 residues. The germline V gene encodes CDR1 SGHTS and CDR2 YDEGEE. CDR3 sequence: CASSYGVGATNEKLFF. The CDR3 nucleotides are TGTGCCAGCAGCTACGGCGTCGGAGCAACTAATGAAAAACTGTTTTTT. The full variable domain, its missing parts supplied by reference TRBV5-8 and TRBJ1-4, is EAGVTQSPTHLIKTRGQQATLRCSPISGHTSVYWYQQALGLGLQFLLWYDEGEERNRGNFPPRFSGRQFPNYSSELNVNALELEDSALYLCASSYGVGATNEKLFFGSGTQLSVL.

This sequence joins TRBV6-2 or TRBV6-3 and TRBJ1-2; TRBD1 matches at 8 bases. J was trimmed by 4 bases and V by 6 bases; bases with no gene match: 7. Germline V gives CDR1 MNHEY, CDR2 SVGEGT. CDR3 length: 14 amino acids. CDR3 amino acids: CASSRGPTGYGYTF. The CDR3 nucleotides read TGTGCCAGCAGCAGGGGGCCGACGGGCTATGGCTACACCTTC.

This sequence joins TRBV9 and TRBJ2-5, with 7 bases that match TRBD1. The length of the CDR3 is 15 residues. CDR1 and CDR2 (germline): SGDLS, YYNGEE. V shed 4 bases, J shed 4 bases, and the junction held 10 bases outside the gene matches. Written as DNA, the CDR3 is TGTGCCAGCAGCAATACAGGGGTCGGAGGAGAGACCCAGTACTTC. Its protein is CASSNTGVGGETQYF.